The 14 T cell receptor beta chains listed next were all sequenced from one sample in a study of cytomegalovirus exposure and HLA in healthy donors. Both 60 Vbeta primers and 13 Jbeta primers went into the PCR. The data were produced by immunoSEQ multiplex PCR, yet TCRdb's version contains in-frame clones alone and is incomplete. The sample has about 140,000 clones, roughly 80% seen once. Material for sequencing was PBMCs. The receptor set was obtained from a female donor in good health and CMV-seronegative.

To note about this clone: One junction end disagrees with the germline gene, perhaps due to a read error. The chain couples TRBV27 to TRBJ1-5; D is unclear. There are 14 residues in the CDR3. Germline V lookup: CDR1 MNHEY, CDR2 SMNVEV (reference sequence). This CDR3 reads CASSSDLSSQPQHF. CDR3 DNA sequence: TGTGCCAGCAGCTCTGATCTTAGCAGTCAGCCCCAGCATTTT.

This rearrangement joins TRBV10-3 to TRBJ1-5, with TRBD1 matching 7 bases. The germline CDR1 and CDR2 sequences are ENHRY and SYGVKD. The CDR3 extends over 14 amino acids. V gave up 3 bases and J gave up 4 bases; unmatched junction bases: 3. CDR3 nucleotides: TGTGCCATCAGTGAAGTACAGGGGAATCAGCCCCAGCATTTT. It codes for CAISEVQGNQPQHF.

The J gene is TRBJ1-1, the V gene TRBV6-5; 7 bases are a match to TRBD1. CDR3 length equals 14 residues. The V gene's germline CDR1 is MNHEY and CDR2 SVGAGI. J gave up 4 bases and V 6 bases, and 8 bases lay outside the gene matches. Here the CDR3 DNA reads TGTGCCAGCAGGGGACCGGGGACAGCCACTGAAGCTTTCTTT. Translating it yields CASRGPGTATEAFF.

This chain connects TRBV11-3 to TRBJ2-5; possible D gene TRBD2, 6 bases. Trimming removed 1 base at V and 3 bases at J, with 12 bases between. The CDR3 runs 15 residues. Germline V gene sequence: CDR1 SGHNT, CDR2 YENEEA. CDR3 amino acids: CASSLVNGGKETQYF. In nucleotides, the CDR3 is TGTGCCAGCAGCTTAGTTAATGGCGGGAAAGAGACCCAGTACTTC.

This clone has just a few counts. This chain links TRBV10-3 with TRBJ1-1, with TRBD1 matching 10 bases. In germline, CDR1 is ENHRY, CDR2 SYGVKD. CDR3 length equals 13 residues. Trimming removed 8 bases from V and 3 bases from J; junction bases left unmatched: 3. The CDR3 protein is CAISGTGDTEAFF. DNA for the CDR3: TGTGCCATCTCCGGGACAGGGGACACTGAAGCTTTCTTT.

The rearrangement uses TRBV11-1 and TRBJ1-4; D call uncertain. Between the trimmed V and J ends, which lost 4 bases and 5 bases, there was a span of 8 bases. Germline V gene data show CDR1 as SGHAT and CDR2 as FQDESV (reference sequence). This CDR3 spans 13 amino acids. CDR3 loop: CASSSGLNEKLFF. As DNA, the CDR3 is TGTGCCAGCAGCTCAGGCTTGAATGAAAAACTGTTTTTT.

The genes are TRBV19 and TRBJ1-1; D is uncertain. Trimming cost V 5 bases and J 1 base, with 5 bases left between them. Germline loops: CDR1 LNHDA, CDR2 SQIVND (reference sequence). The CDR3 spans 12 residues. The CDR3 reads CASSSRNTEAFF. The CDR3, as DNA: TGTGCCAGTAGTTCCCGGAACACTGAAGCTTTCTTT.

CDR3 loop: CASSQSEYYEQYF. CDR3 nucleotides: TGTGCCAGCAGCCAATCCGAGTACTACGAGCAGTACTTC. The chain recombines TRBV14 with TRBJ2-7; D is undetermined. The CDR3 has 13 residues. V lost 2 bases and J lost 3, with 8 bases in between. Germline assignment: CDR1 SGHDN and CDR2 FVKESK. Full variable domain (missing parts from reference TRBV14 and TRBJ2-7): EAGVTQFPSHSVIEKGQTVTLRCDPISGHDNLYWYRRVMGKEIKFLLHFVKESKQDESGMPNNRFLAERTGGTYSTLKVQPAELEDSGVYFCASSQSEYYEQYFGPGTRLTVT.

J is TRBJ2-1 and V is TRBV5-6, with D maybe TRBD2 (6 bases). The CDR3 is 17 residues long. CDR1 is SGHDT, CDR2 YYEEEE, per germline. The germline V and J ends were trimmed by 1 base and 7 bases, with 21 bases remaining between them. CDR3 residues: CASSLLGGEQAINEQFF. CDR3 coding DNA: TGTGCCAGCAGCTTGCTGGGGGGAGAACAGGCGATAAATGAGCAGTTCTTC.

Notes on this clone: At one end the junction does not follow the germline gene, possibly because of a read error. The rearrangement links TRBV5-6 to TRBJ2-4, with D tentatively TRBD2 (5 bases). Germline CDR1 is SGHDT and CDR2 is YYEEEE. This CDR3 has 14 residues. The CDR3 DNA sequence: TGTGCCAGCAGCTCGAGGCTAGCCAAAAACCTTCAGTCCTTC. This translates into CASSSRLAKNLQSF.

The rearrangement joins TRBV2 to TRBJ1-1; possibly TRBD1 for D (5 bases). V dropped 6 bases and J dropped 0 bases, with 8 bases sitting between them. Germline values: CDR1 SNHLY, CDR2 FYNNEI. This CDR3 has 13 residues. The CDR3: CASSQGMNTEAFF. The DNA for the CDR3 is TGTGCCAGCAGCCAGGGAATGAACACTGAAGCTTTCTTT.

This clone appeared a single time. The J gene is TRBJ1-2, the V gene TRBV6-5, with D tentatively TRBD1 (6 bases). The germline V gene encodes CDR1 MNHEY and CDR2 SVGAGI. With 8 bases removed from V and 8 bases from J, the gap between germline ends came to 21 bases. The CDR3 is 14 residues long. In nucleotides, the CDR3 is TGTGCCAGCGGCTCAACAGGGAAACTAGTGGGCTACACCTTC. The encoded protein is CASGSTGKLVGYTF.

The V and J genes are TRBV6-5 and TRBJ1-5; D is possibly TRBD1 (5 bases). Germline V CDR1 and CDR2: MNHEY, SVGAGI. The CDR3 runs to 15 residues. The V end was cut by 10 bases, the J end by 5 bases, with 21 bases between. CDR3: CAIPRATGGHQPQHF. The CDR3 nucleotides read TGTGCCATCCCGAGAGCTACCGGGGGTCATCAGCCCCAGCATTTT.

The chain links TRBV7-3 to TRBJ2-3, with 7 bases identical to TRBD2. J was trimmed by 2 bases and V by 1 base; bases with no gene match: 12. From germline, CDR1 is SGHTA and CDR2 FQGTGA. CDR3 length: 18 amino acids. CDR3 sequence: CASSLNVGRTLNTDTQYF. CDR3 sequence (DNA): TGTGCCAGCAGCTTAAACGTCGGGAGGACCCTAAACACAGATACGCAGTATTTT.